This T cell receptor beta chain was profiled in a study of blood T cell repertoires in COVID-19. Study-level information: In each case, the material was cDNA or gDNA derived from T cells, B-cell-depleted T cells, or PBMCs.

Generated by immunoSEQ multiplex PCR, the TCRdb table keeps only in-frame clones and is missing some. The table has around 140,000 clones, around 82% seen once. CDR1 is SGDLS and CDR2 is YYNGEE in the germline V gene. The V gene end was trimmed by 4 bases and the J gene end by 7 bases; junction bases not matched to a gene: 7. The CDR3 has 16 residues. The chain links TRBV9 to TRBJ2-1; TRBD2 matches at 14 bases. The sequenced material came from peripheral blood. The source of this sequence is a man aged 60-69 years with acute or convalescent COVID-19. The CDR3, as DNA: TGTGCCAGCAGCAGGGGACTAGCGGGAGTGACGAATGAGCAGTTCTTC. Translated: CASSRGLAGVTNEQFF.